These T cell receptor beta chains were read from a single sample in a study of CD8+ T cells in alopecia areata. The method was immunoSEQ multiplex PCR; TCRdb's version includes in-frame clones alone and lacks a portion of them. Altogether 150,000 to 200,000 clones are present, roughly 63% being singletons, with the ten largest covering roughly 17%. Here the sequenced sample was CD4+ T cells sorted from blood, taken at approximately week 61, from a patient treated with tofacitinib. These receptors all come from a human donor with alopecia areata. The CDR3 runs from the conserved cysteine through the conserved F or W. The D gene is left open where the match is weak. Part of the rows lack a size; the others show once, few, many or a class for expanded clones.

j_gene: TRBJ2-7; abundance: NA; v_gene: TRBV30; d_gene: NA; CDR3nt: TGTGCCTGGAGTGTTAAGGGGACGTCCTACGAGCAGTACTTC; CDR3aa: CAWSVKGTSYEQYF
j_gene: TRBJ2-7; abundance: NA; v_gene: TRBV7-9; d_gene: NA; CDR3nt: TGTGCCAGCAGCCCCGACAGCCTCTACGAGCAGTACTTC; CDR3aa: CASSPDSLYEQYF
j_gene: TRBJ2-7; abundance: NA; v_gene: TRBV30; d_gene: NA; CDR3nt: TGTGCCTGGAGTGTAGGGTTGAGTGAGCAGTACTTC; CDR3aa: CAWSVGLSEQYF
j_gene: TRBJ1-2; abundance: NA; v_gene: TRBV30; d_gene: NA; CDR3nt: TGTGCCTGGAGTGCGAATCTTGGAGGCTACACCTTC; CDR3aa: CAWSANLGGYTF
j_gene: TRBJ2-7; abundance: once; v_gene: TRBV6-6; d_gene: NA; CDR3nt: TGTGCCAGCAGTCCTCAGTTGGCATTCTACGAGCAGTACTTC; CDR3aa: CASSPQLAFYEQYF
j_gene: TRBJ1-5; abundance: few; v_gene: TRBV4-1; d_gene: NA; CDR3nt: TGCGCCAGCAGCCAGGTAGACTCATTTAATCAGCCCCAGCATTTT; CDR3aa: CASSQVDSFNQPQHF
j_gene: TRBJ2-3; abundance: NA; v_gene: TRBV6-6; d_gene: TRBD2; CDR3nt: TGTGCCACCTCAGAAACTAGCGGGGGGAGAGGGCAGTATTTT; CDR3aa: CATSETSGGRGQYF
j_gene: TRBJ2-1; abundance: few; v_gene: TRBV5-1; d_gene: NA; CDR3nt: TGCGCCAGCAGTTTGGACCAGGGTCCCCATTTCTTC; CDR3aa: CASSLDQGPHFF
j_gene: TRBJ2-5; abundance: NA; v_gene: TRBV15; d_gene: NA; CDR3nt: TGTGCCACCAGCAGTGACACAAAAGAGACCCAGTACTTC; CDR3aa: CATSSDTKETQYF
j_gene: TRBJ2-1; abundance: NA; v_gene: TRBV14; d_gene: NA; CDR3nt: TGTGCCAGCAGCCAAGATCGTAGATACAATGAGCAGTTCTTC; CDR3aa: CASSQDRRYNEQFF
j_gene: TRBJ2-5; abundance: NA; v_gene: TRBV30; d_gene: NA; CDR3nt: TGTGCCTGGATGTGGGGAGGGACCCAGTACTTC; CDR3aa: CAWMWGGTQYF
j_gene: TRBJ2-3; abundance: few; v_gene: TRBV30; d_gene: TRBD2; CDR3nt: TGTGCCTGGAGTCTAGCGGAGTTCGACACAGATACGCAGTATTTT; CDR3aa: CAWSLAEFDTDTQYF
j_gene: TRBJ1-5; abundance: few; v_gene: TRBV29-1; d_gene: NA; CDR3nt: TGCAGCTACAGTTCTGGGGGAGATCAGCCCCAGCATTTT; CDR3aa: CSYSSGGDQPQHF